The next 32 T cell receptor beta chains were all read from a single sample in a study of cytomegalovirus exposure and HLA in healthy donors. PCR primers comprised 60 Vbeta and 13 Jbeta primers. This table comes from immunoSEQ multiplex PCR, and its TCRdb copy is limited to in-frame clones, with some not included. The data contain approximately 100,000 clones, about 70% of them singletons. Sequences were obtained from PBMCs. These receptor sequences come from a middle-aged man in good health and CMV-seropositive.

The rearrangement uses TRBV7-6 and TRBJ2-7; tentatively, D is TRBD1 (6 bases). V was cut by 4 bases and J by 6 bases, with 13 bases left in between. Germline CDR1 is SGHVS and CDR2 is FNYEAQ. The CDR3 covers 13 residues. The CDR3 region is CASSWQTGSEQYF. The CDR3 nucleotides read TGTGCCAGCAGCTGGCAAACAGGGAGCGAGCAGTACTTC.

This chain uses TRBV10-3 with TRBJ1-2, with 8 bases aligning to TRBD1. Germline values: CDR1 ENHRY, CDR2 SYGVKD. Trimming took 9 bases from V and 7 from J; bases not matched to a gene: 10. The CDR3 has 13 residues. The CDR3 region is CAIGEDREVGYTF. The CDR3 region has the DNA TGTGCCATTGGAGAGGACAGGGAAGTTGGCTACACCTTC.

The rearrangement links TRBV7-3 to TRBJ2-7; TRBD2 is a possible D gene (5 bases). V dropped 6 bases and J dropped 2 bases, with 20 bases sitting between them. The germline V gene has CDR1 SGHTA and CDR2 FQGTGA. CDR3 length: 16 residues. The CDR3, as DNA: TGTGCCAGCAGACCCCCTGGGAGTAGTATCCCCTACGAGCAGTACTTC. Translated: CASRPPGSSIPYEQYF.

The genes are TRBV7-9 and TRBJ2-1; TRBD2 matches 14 bases. The J segment lost 5 bases and the V segment lost 4 bases, leaving 4 bases of the junction unmatched. The CDR3 sequence is 16 residues long. CDR1 SEHNR and CDR2 FQNEAQ come from the germline V gene (reference sequence). The CDR3 nucleotides are TGTGCCAGCAGCTCGGGACTAGCGGGAGCGCACAATGAGCAGTTCTTC. Translating it yields CASSSGLAGAHNEQFF. Full variable domain (rest looked up from reference TRBV7-9 and TRBJ2-1): DTGVSQNPRHKITKRGQNVTFRCDPISEHNRLYWYRQTLGQGPEFLTYFQNEAQLEKSRLLSDRFSAERPKGSFSTLEIQRTEQGDSAMYLCASSSGLAGAHNEQFFGPGTRLTVL.

The rearrangement uses TRBV28 and TRBJ1-2, with D tentatively TRBD1 (5 bases). CDR3 length equals 13 residues. The V gene lost 4 bases and the J gene lost 1 base, with 7 bases spanning the gap. Germline V gives CDR1 MDHEN, CDR2 SYDVKM. In DNA form, the CDR3 reads TGTGCCAGCAGTTGGGGGGTTAACTATGGCTACACCTTC. It specifies CASSWGVNYGYTF.

The CDR3 reads CASSLEGRGGSQETQYF. DNA for the CDR3: TGTGCCAGCAGCTTAGAGGGGAGAGGGGGTTCCCAAGAGACCCAGTACTTC. This chain links TRBV7-3 with TRBJ2-5; a weak D match, TRBD1 (6 bases). The germline gives CDR1 SGHTA, CDR2 FQGTGA. This CDR3 region has 17 residues. V lost 2 bases, J lost 1 base, and 17 bases lay in between.

The CDR3 here is CATGTGSTGELFF. Here the CDR3 DNA reads TGCGCCACCGGGACAGGCTCCACCGGGGAGCTGTTTTTT. The chain recombines TRBV5-1 with TRBJ2-2; 8 bases fit TRBD1. Per the germline V gene, CDR1 is SGHRS and CDR2 is YFSETQ. This CDR3 has 13 amino acids. V was clipped by 9 bases and J by 4 bases; unmatched bases: 5.

This clone has more than one count but fewer than ten. The CDR3 bases are TGTGCCAGCAGCTTCCACCTTAGGAGGGAGCGCCCCAATGAGCAGTTCTTC. Its translation: CASSFHLRRERPNEQFF. The chain has TRBV7-9 and TRBJ2-1, with D perhaps TRBD2 (6 bases). The CDR3 spans 17 residues. The germline V and J ends were trimmed by 3 bases and 6 bases, with 21 bases remaining between them. Germline V gene sequence: CDR1 SEHNR, CDR2 FQNEAQ (reference sequence).

A single count supports this clone. The chain has TRBV28 and TRBJ1-2; D gene ambiguous. V lost 6 bases to trimming and J lost 0 bases, with 11 bases between them. CDR1 and CDR2 from the germline V gene are MDHEN and SYDVKM. This CDR3 spans 14 amino acids. CDR3 bases: TGTGCCAGCAGCCCACAGTTAGCTAACTATGGCTACACCTTC. Protein product: CASSPQLANYGYTF.

V usage is TRBV15 and J usage is TRBJ1-1; D is unclear. Trimming cost V 0 bases and J 4 bases, with 12 bases left between them. In germline, CDR1 is LNHNV, CDR2 YYDKDF (reference sequence). CDR3 length: 15 amino acids. The chain's CDR3 is CATSRERISGTEAFF. Here the CDR3 DNA reads TGTGCCACCAGCAGAGAGCGGATATCGGGCACTGAAGCTTTCTTT.

The chain couples TRBV5-1 to TRBJ2-2; D call uncertain. The germline V gene has CDR1 SGHRS and CDR2 YFSETQ. V lost 0 bases, J lost 1 base, and 10 bases lay in between. This CDR3 spans 16 amino acids. As DNA, the CDR3 is TGCGCCAGCAGCTTGGGCGCCACCCAGAACACCGGGGAGCTGTTTTTT. This sequence encodes CASSLGATQNTGELFF.

The rearrangement links TRBV7-3 to TRBJ2-5, with TRBD2 identical over 12 bases. Trimming took 1 base from V and 4 from J; bases not matched to a gene: 10. Per germline, CDR1 SGHTA and CDR2 FQGTGA. The CDR3 consists of 18 residues. The CDR3 region is CASSLNSLAGGPLETQYF. CDR3 bases: TGTGCCAGCAGCTTAAATAGTCTAGCGGGAGGGCCCTTAGAGACCCAGTACTTC.

Notes on this clone: At the DNA level, this CDR3 is encoded by other sequences in the same sample as well. This chain links TRBV2 with TRBJ2-2; 8 nucleotides agree with TRBD1. Germline values: CDR1 SNHLY, CDR2 FYNNEI. The CDR3 is 14 residues long. The V segment lost 4 bases and the J segment 5 bases; nucleotides outside the gene matches: 3. The CDR3 sequence is CASSGTGFTGELFF. Written as DNA, the CDR3 is TGTGCCAGCAGTGGGACAGGGTTTACCGGGGAGCTGTTTTTT.

This sequence joins TRBV29-1 and TRBJ2-3; 7 bases agree with TRBD2. This CDR3 has 15 residues. Germline V gives CDR1 SQVTM, CDR2 ANQGSEA. Trimming removed 3 bases from V and 5 bases from J; junction bases left unmatched: 11. CDR3 coding DNA: TGCAGCGTTGATACGCTAGCGGAGGACCTAGATACGCAGTATTTT. Translating gives CSVDTLAEDLDTQYF.

Only a few counts were recorded for this clone. The J gene is TRBJ2-6, the V gene TRBV10-1, with a tentative D call TRBD1 (7 bases). V lost 10 bases to trimming and J lost 0 bases, with 22 bases between them. Germline CDR1 is WNHNN and CDR2 is SYGVQD (reference sequence). The CDR3 is 18 amino acids. The CDR3 coding sequence is TGCGCCAAACTCAATGCGGGACAGCGAGACTCTGGGGCCAACGTCCTGACTTTC. Translating gives CAKLNAGQRDSGANVLTF.

V and J are TRBV6-5 and TRBJ2-7; 11 bases agree with TRBD1. Germline assignment: CDR1 MNHEY and CDR2 SVGAGI. CDR3 length: 14 amino acids. With V trimmed by 2 bases and J by 4 bases, 1 base remained unmatched. The DNA for the CDR3 is TGTGCCAGCAGTTACGGGACAGGGGGTTACGAGCAGTACTTC. It encodes CASSYGTGGYEQYF.

This chain links TRBV23-1 with TRBJ2-7; 12 nucleotides agree with TRBD1. TRBV23-1 is known as an ORF, though its function is uncertain. The V and J ends lost 8 bases and 5 bases, in that order; junction bases with no gene match: 22. CDR3 length: 19 residues. CDR3 amino acids: CASEGTGGEKREGKNEQYF. In nucleotides, the CDR3 is TGCGCCAGCGAAGGGACAGGGGGCGAAAAGCGGGAGGGAAAAAACGAGCAGTACTTC.

This clone was seen just once. The chain employs TRBV5-1 and TRBJ1-5; D perhaps matches TRBD1 (6 bases). Trimming cost V 7 bases and J 2 bases, with 13 bases left between them. Germline V lookup: CDR1 SGHRS, CDR2 YFSETQ. The CDR3 is 14 residues long. The CDR3 region has the DNA TGCGCCAGCGCGGGGGGCGAAGGCAATCAGCCCCAGCATTTT. Translated, it gives CASAGGEGNQPQHF.

This clone has a single count. The DNA for the CDR3 is TGTGCCAGCTCGCCCGGACTAGCGGGCCAAGAGACCCAGTACTTC. This codes for CASSPGLAGQETQYF. The rearrangement uses TRBV18 and TRBJ2-5; 11 bases are a match to TRBD2. The V gene end was trimmed by 6 bases and the J gene end by 1 base; junction bases not matched to a gene: 4. Germline assignment: CDR1 KGHSH and CDR2 LQKENI. CDR3 length: 15 amino acids.

This clone appeared once. The chain joins TRBV5-1 to TRBJ1-1; D is unclear. Deletions cut 0 bases from V and 0 bases from J, with 12 bases between. The CDR3 is made up of 16 amino acids. The V gene's germline CDR1 is SGHRS and CDR2 YFSETQ. The CDR3 sequence: CASSLAPSQVNTEAFF. The CDR3 DNA reads TGCGCCAGCAGCTTGGCCCCCTCTCAGGTGAACACTGAAGCTTTCTTT. The full variable domain, with the rest looked up from reference TRBV5-1 and TRBJ1-1, is KAGVTQTPRYLIKTRGQQVTLSCSPISGHRSVSWYQQTPGQGLQFLFEYFSETQRNKGNFPGRFSGRQFSNSRSEMNVSTLELGDSALYLCASSLAPSQVNTEAFFGQGTRLTVV.

V and J are TRBV9 and TRBJ1-3, with D maybe TRBD1 (5 bases). V gave up 5 bases and J gave up 2 bases, with 11 bases separating them. The length of the CDR3 is 14 residues. Germline lookup yields CDR1 SGDLS and CDR2 YYNGEE. In nucleotides, the CDR3 is TGTGCCAGCAGTCTCAGGGTTGCTGGAAACACCATATATTTT. Its protein product is CASSLRVAGNTIYF.

There are a few counts of this clone. The chain recombines TRBV6-5 with TRBJ1-6; D is unclear. The V end was cut by 5 bases, the J end by 8 bases, with 10 bases between. In germline, CDR1 is MNHEY, CDR2 SVGAGI. This CDR3 contains 13 residues. The DNA of the CDR3 is TGTGCCAGCAGTAGCCCGGAGGATTCACCCCTCCACTTT. It is translated as CASSSPEDSPLHF.

This rearrangement joins TRBV5-1 to TRBJ2-1, with 7 nucleotides matching TRBD1. V dropped 4 bases and J dropped 2; count of bases not matched to a gene: 12. The CDR3 sequence is 17 residues long. Per the germline V gene, CDR1 is SGHRS and CDR2 is YFSETQ. CDR3: CASSLRQGVSTYNEQFF. The CDR3 DNA sequence: TGCGCCAGCAGCCTCCGACAGGGCGTTTCGACCTACAATGAGCAGTTCTTC. Full variable domain (outside the CDR3, taken from reference TRBV5-1 and TRBJ2-1): KAGVTQTPRYLIKTRGQQVTLSCSPISGHRSVSWYQQTPGQGLQFLFEYFSETQRNKGNFPGRFSGRQFSNSRSEMNVSTLELGDSALYLCASSLRQGVSTYNEQFFGPGTRLTVL.

The J gene is TRBJ2-7, the V gene TRBV6-6; D is unclear. The CDR3 spans 14 residues. Germline loops: CDR1 MNHNY, CDR2 SVGAGI (reference sequence). Trimming pared 4 bases from V and 1 base from J, leaving 11 bases between. Here the CDR3 DNA reads TGTGCCAGCAGTTCGCAGGCCGAATCCTACGAGCAGTACTTC. It yields the protein CASSSQAESYEQYF.

The V gene is TRBV11-2, the J gene TRBJ2-7; TRBD1 aligns across 7 bases. J lost 4 bases, V lost 2 bases, and 8 bases had no gene match. This CDR3 is 15 amino acids long. Germline loops: CDR1 SGHAT, CDR2 FQNNGV. The CDR3 nucleotides are TGTGCCAGCAGCTTACAAGGGGGCAGGGGTTACGAGCAGTACTTC. Protein: CASSLQGGRGYEQYF. The full variable domain, its missing parts supplied by reference TRBV11-2 and TRBJ2-7, is EAGVAQSPRYKIIEKRQSVAFWCNPISGHATLYWYQQILGQGPKLLIQFQNNGVVDDSQLPKDRFSAERLKGVDSTLKIQPAKLEDSAVYLCASSLQGGRGYEQYFGPGTRLTVT.

This chain connects TRBV4-1 to TRBJ2-1, with TRBD2 identical over 14 bases. CDR3 length equals 17 residues. Per germline, CDR1 MGHRA and CDR2 YSYEKL. J gave up 4 bases and V 2 bases, and 4 bases lay outside the gene matches. As DNA, the CDR3 is TGCGCCAGCAGCCAATCCGGGACTAGCGGGGGATACAATGAGCAGTTCTTC. Its protein product is CASSQSGTSGGYNEQFF.

This clone was observed a few times. The genes are TRBV19 and TRBJ2-1, with 15 bases identical to TRBD2. This CDR3 is 13 amino acids long. Germline V lookup: CDR1 LNHDA, CDR2 SQIVND (reference sequence). Unmatched junction bases numbered 0, after V lost 5 bases and J lost 10 bases. CDR3 sequence reads: CASSGLAGGEQFF. The DNA for the CDR3 is TGTGCCAGTAGTGGACTAGCGGGAGGGGAGCAGTTCTTC.

The chain uses TRBV12-5 and TRBJ1-3; D may be TRBD1 (6 bases). Trimming took 0 bases from V and 8 from J, leaving 11 bases between them. There are 14 residues in the CDR3. Germline V gene lookup returns CDR1 LGHNT and CDR2 FRNRAP. CDR3 sequence (DNA): TGTGCTAGTGGTTTGGTTACAGGGTTATACACCATATATTTT. Protein: CASGLVTGLYTIYF. The complete variable domain, with remaining parts taken from reference TRBV12-5 and TRBJ1-3, reads DARVTQTPRHKVTEMGQEVTMRCQPILGHNTVFWYRQTMMQGLELLAYFRNRAPLDDSGMPKDRFSAEMPDATLATLKIQPSEPRDSAVYFCASGLVTGLYTIYFGEGSWLTVV.

V usage is TRBV5-6 and J usage is TRBJ1-1, with TRBD1 as a possible D gene (5 bases). This CDR3 comprises 14 residues. V lost 1 base to trimming and J lost 7 bases, with 14 bases between them. Germline assignment: CDR1 SGHDT and CDR2 YYEEEE. CDR3 in DNA: TGTGCCAGCAGCTTGTACGTAGCCAGGGTTGAAGCTTTCTTT. The encoded protein is CASSLYVARVEAFF.

This rearrangement joins TRBV11-3 to TRBJ2-7, with a tentative D call TRBD2 (7 bases). The V gene lost 5 bases and the J gene lost 9 bases, with 17 bases spanning the gap. The CDR3 has 13 residues. CDR1 and CDR2 (germline): SGHNT, YENEEA. Here the CDR3 DNA reads TGTGCCAGCAGCGTAGGGGGGGGCGAGGCGCAGTACTTC. Its translation: CASSVGGGEAQYF.

This clone showed up just a few times. The chain joins TRBV27 to TRBJ1-1; tentative D call: TRBD1 (6 bases). This CDR3 spans 15 amino acids. V lost 3 bases and J lost 5, with 16 bases in between. Germline V lookup: CDR1 MNHEY, CDR2 SMNVEV (reference sequence). CDR3 loop: CASSLAGAQKTEAFF. The CDR3 bases are TGTGCCAGCAGTTTGGCGGGGGCGCAGAAGACTGAAGCTTTCTTT.

The genes are TRBV4-1 and TRBJ1-6; D perhaps matches TRBD1 (5 bases). V lost 0 bases, J lost 3 bases, and 18 bases lay in between. This CDR3 region has 19 residues. In germline, CDR1 is MGHRA, CDR2 YSYEKL. CDR3 in amino acids: CASSQDRFRAKGYNSPLHF. CDR3 nucleotides: TGCGCCAGCAGCCAAGATCGTTTCAGGGCAAAGGGCTATAATTCACCCCTCCACTTT.